Shown below are 32 T cell receptor beta chains from a single sample sequenced in a study of identical twins. TCRdb processed the 5' RACE reads anew with MiXCR; each CDR3 protein has one entry. The table lists 1.5 million to 2 million distinct CDR3 sequences, around a third of them singletons. Input material: cord blood. Receptors originate from a newborn girl in good health.

The table lists this clonotype with a few counts. This chain connects TRBV29-1 to TRBJ2-5; no firm D call. The CDR3 runs to 14 residues. Trimming removed 5 bases from V and 0 bases from J, with 13 bases in between. Germline V gene sequence: CDR1 SQVTM, CDR2 ANQGSEA. CDR3 amino acids: CSVCCWLYQETQYF. The CDR3 nucleotides read TGCAGCGTTTGTTGTTGGCTGTACCAAGAGACCCAGTACTTC.

The V and J genes are TRBV20-1 and TRBJ2-5, with 8 bases lining up with TRBD2. Germline V gene lookup returns CDR1 DFQATT and CDR2 SNEGSKA (reference sequence). The CDR3 is 14 residues long. The ends lost 3 bases at V and 3 bases at J; junction bases unmatched: 6. CDR3 DNA: TGCAGTGCTAGGGGATCGGGAGGGAAAGAGACCCAGTACTTC. It translates to CSARGSGGKETQYF.

The chain is built from TRBV5-6 and TRBJ2-5; 9 nucleotides agree with TRBD2. The germline V gene has CDR1 SGHDT and CDR2 YYEEEE. The CDR3 runs to 16 residues. Germline trimming cut 0 bases from V and 2 bases from J; bases unmatched to any gene: 5. CDR3 DNA: TGTGCCAGCAGCTTGGTATCTAGCGGGGTACAAGAGACCCAGTACTTC. It yields the protein CASSLVSSGVQETQYF.

The chain couples TRBV5-1 to TRBJ1-2; D uncertain. Trimming pared 2 bases from V and 2 bases from J, leaving 10 bases between. Germline V CDR1 and CDR2: SGHRS, YFSETQ. CDR3 length: 14 amino acids. This CDR3 reads CASSFVEPNYGYTF. Here the CDR3 DNA reads TGCGCCAGCAGCTTTGTGGAACCGAACTATGGCTACACCTTC.

The genes are TRBV5-1 and TRBJ1-6; the match to TRBD1 covers 7 bases. The CDR3 loop spans 15 amino acids. Trimming removed 4 bases from V and 8 bases from J; junction bases left unmatched: 9. The germline gives CDR1 SGHRS, CDR2 YFSETQ. CDR3 DNA: TGCGCCAGCAGCCCAGACAGGGTTCCTTATTCACCCCTCCACTTT. This sequence encodes CASSPDRVPYSPLHF.

The CDR3 protein is CASSLTFGNRGDTQYF. The CDR3, as DNA: TGTGCCAGCAGTCTGACGTTCGGAAACCGGGGGGATACGCAGTATTTT. The genes are TRBV27 and TRBJ2-3, with D perhaps matching TRBD2 (6 bases). CDR1 and CDR2 (germline): MNHEY, SMNVEV (reference sequence). The V gene lost 5 bases and the J gene lost 6 bases, with 21 bases spanning the gap. CDR3 size: 16 residues.

The CDR3 spells CASSPTGDWGNIQYF. The CDR3, as DNA: TGTGCCAGCAGCCCGACGGGGGATTGGGGAAACATTCAGTACTTC. V is TRBV7-9 and J is TRBJ2-4; the D gene is possibly TRBD2 (6 bases). The CDR3 is made up of 15 amino acids. Germline CDR1 and CDR2: SEHNR and FQNEAQ (reference sequence). V lost 5 bases to trimming and J lost 6 bases, with 17 bases between them.

This clonotype was observed a handful of times. The chain uses TRBV27 and TRBJ1-4; 12 positions match TRBD1. The trim removed 5 bases at V and 4 bases at J, leaving 5 bases unmatched. CDR3 length: 16 residues. Germline CDR1 reads MNHEY; CDR2 reads SMNVEV (reference sequence). The CDR3 reads CASSGRDRGLNEKLFF. The CDR3, as DNA: TGTGCCAGCAGTGGCAGGGACAGGGGGCTTAATGAAAAACTGTTTTTT.

This clonotype has more than one count but fewer than ten. V gene TRBV20-1 combines with J gene TRBJ2-1; 8 bases fit TRBD2. The CDR3 covers 15 residues. Trimming took 4 bases from V and 0 from J; bases not matched to a gene: 5. The germline V gene has CDR1 DFQATT and CDR2 SNEGSKA (reference sequence). The CDR3 bases are TGCAGTGCTATTCCCCGGGGGGGCTCCTACAATGAGCAGTTCTTC. It is translated as CSAIPRGGSYNEQFF.

This clonotype was observed a few times. V is TRBV2 and J is TRBJ2-1; the match to TRBD1 covers 8 bases. The V segment lost 5 bases and the J segment 10 bases; nucleotides outside the gene matches: 4. Germline-derived CDR1 and CDR2 are SNHLY and FYNNEI. The CDR3 extends over 12 amino acids. The CDR3 DNA sequence: TGTGCCAGCAGTCCGGGACAGGCAGAGCAGTTCTTC. Protein sequence: CASSPGQAEQFF.

The genes are TRBV27 and TRBJ2-1, with 7 nucleotides matching TRBD2. Trimming removed 3 bases from V and 6 bases from J; junction bases left unmatched: 8. The V gene's germline CDR1 is MNHEY and CDR2 SMNVEV (reference sequence). The CDR3 is 15 residues long. The CDR3: CASSLGDYLPNEQFF. The CDR3 DNA is TGTGCCAGCAGTTTGGGGGACTACCTCCCCAATGAGCAGTTCTTC.

The table lists this clonotype with a few counts. This chain connects TRBV5-1 to TRBJ2-5; 9 bases match TRBD1. This CDR3 is 17 amino acids long. After removal of 0 bases from V and 1 base from J, the junction contained 7 bases not matched to a gene. Germline lookup yields CDR1 SGHRS and CDR2 YFSETQ. This chain's CDR3 is CASSLVKGDRVQETQYF. The CDR3 DNA follows: TGCGCCAGCAGCTTGGTAAAAGGGGACAGGGTCCAAGAGACCCAGTACTTC.

This clonotype was found once. The chain has TRBV20-1 and TRBJ2-5; D is unresolved. The germline CDR1 and CDR2 sequences are DFQATT and SNEGSKA (reference sequence). The V end was cut by 0 bases, the J end by 11 bases, with 25 bases between. The CDR3 is 16 residues long. The CDR3 reads CSARDDLLVPNNEQYF. As DNA, the CDR3 is TGCAGTGCTAGAGATGACCTCCTCGTCCCAAACAATGAGCAGTACTTC.

There are many counts of this clonotype. The rearrangement uses TRBV29-1 and TRBJ1-2, with D possibly TRBD1 on 5 matching bases. The germline V gene encodes CDR1 SQVTM and CDR2 ANQGSEA. The CDR3 has 15 amino acids. Trimming cost V 7 bases and J 4 bases, with 22 bases left between them. The CDR3 region is CSANGATGGGYGYTF. DNA of the CDR3: TGCAGCGCGAACGGGGCGACCGGGGGAGGCTATGGCTACACCTTC.

This chain links TRBV6-6 with TRBJ1-4; 8 positions agree with TRBD1. Germline values: CDR1 MNHNY, CDR2 SVGAGI (reference sequence). The CDR3 is made up of 17 amino acids. V lost 5 bases to trimming and J lost 2 bases; unmatched junction nucleotides: 10. The CDR3 DNA follows: TGTGCCAGCAGTACCGGGACAGGTGGAGGGACTAATGAAAAACTGTTTTTT. This sequence encodes CASSTGTGGGTNEKLFF.

The sample holds a few counts of this clonotype. The rearrangement uses TRBV2 and TRBJ2-1, with 7 positions matching TRBD2. This CDR3 comprises 13 residues. Unmatched junction bases numbered 5, after V lost 6 bases and J lost 6 bases. CDR1 SNHLY and CDR2 FYNNEI come from the germline V gene. CDR3 residues: CASRVGRANEQFF. CDR3 DNA: TGTGCCAGCAGAGTTGGGAGGGCCAATGAGCAGTTCTTC. The whole variable domain, filled in from reference TRBV2 and TRBJ2-1, reads EPEVTQTPSHQVTQMGQEVILRCVPISNHLYFYWYRQILGQKVEFLVSFYNNEISEKSEIFDDQFSVERPDGSNFTLKIRSTKLEDSAMYFCASRVGRANEQFFGPGTRLTVL.

This clonotype was counted a single time. With a much larger clone just one base away, this may be a read error. J is TRBJ2-3 and V is TRBV28; D remains unclear. This CDR3 contains 14 residues. CDR1 and CDR2 from the germline V gene are MDHEN and SYDVKM. The CDR3 DNA reads TGTGCCAGCAGGGGAACGGCTGGCACAGATACGCGGTATTTT. This sequence encodes CASRGTAGTDTRYF.

On this clonotype: Sequence at one end of the junction differs from germline and may be a read error. This chain connects TRBV10-3 to TRBJ1-2; 8 nucleotides line up with TRBD1. This CDR3 has 15 residues. In germline, CDR1 is ENHRY, CDR2 SYGVKD. CDR3 protein: CSISESGQGTYGYTF. The CDR3 DNA follows: TGTTCCATCAGTGAGTCTGGACAGGGAACCTATGGCTACACCTTC.

This clonotype has more than one count but fewer than ten. V and J are TRBV10-3 and TRBJ2-7; D is unclear. Between the trimmed V and J ends, which lost 2 bases and 0 bases, there was a span of 5 bases. In germline, CDR1 is ENHRY, CDR2 SYGVKD. This CDR3 is 13 amino acids long. CDR3 coding DNA: TGTGCCATCAGTGAGGGACCCTCCTACGAGCAGTACTTC. Residues: CAISEGPSYEQYF.

Remarks on this clonotype: The junction does not match germline at one end; this may be a read error. The rearrangement joins TRBV5-5 to TRBJ2-7; D is ambiguous. Looked up from germline, CDR1 is SGHKS and CDR2 is YYEKEE (reference sequence). This CDR3 spans 14 amino acids. The CDR3 DNA is TGTGCCAGCAGCCTGGGAATCGGCCGCTACGAGCAGAACTTC. The encoded protein is CASSLGIGRYEQNF.

This chain joins TRBV5-1 and TRBJ1-2; TRBD1 agrees at 10 bases. The CDR3 consists of 14 residues. Germline V lookup: CDR1 SGHRS, CDR2 YFSETQ. The J segment lost 4 bases and the V segment lost 7 bases, leaving 7 bases of the junction unmatched. CDR3 DNA: TGCGCCAGCGGGGACAGGGGTTTGGGCTATGGCTACACCTTC. Encoded protein: CASGDRGLGYGYTF.

There are a few counts of this clonotype. For the CDR3, the DNA is TGCGCCAGCAGCAGAGTCCTAAGCTCCTACAATGAGCAGTTCTTC. Translating gives CASSRVLSSYNEQFF. The genes are TRBV5-1 and TRBJ2-1; D ambiguous. The germline V and J ends were trimmed by 4 bases and 0 bases, with 11 bases remaining between them. The length of the CDR3 is 15 residues. The V gene's germline CDR1 is SGHRS and CDR2 YFSETQ. The full variable domain, completed using reference TRBV5-1 and TRBJ2-1, is KAGVTQTPRYLIKTRGQQVTLSCSPISGHRSVSWYQQTPGQGLQFLFEYFSETQRNKGNFPGRFSGRQFSNSRSEMNVSTLELGDSALYLCASSRVLSSYNEQFFGPGTRLTVL.

The chain combines TRBV7-9 with TRBJ2-3, with 10 bases aligning to TRBD2. The CDR3 runs to 18 residues. The V and J ends lost 3 bases and 2 bases, in that order; junction bases with no gene match: 11. Germline CDR1 reads SEHNR; CDR2 reads FQNEAQ (reference sequence). The CDR3, as DNA: TGTGCCAGCAGCTTCGGACCGGGTAGCGGGAGGACCACAGATACGCAGTATTTT. Protein sequence: CASSFGPGSGRTTDTQYF.

This clonotype was picked up a small number of times. This chain joins TRBV12-3 or TRBV12-4 and TRBJ1-2; D is ambiguous. The V end was cut by 3 bases, the J end by 8 bases, with 7 bases between. This CDR3 contains 11 residues. In DNA, the CDR3 is TGTGCCAGCAGTTTGAGTGTCGGCTACACCTTC. It is translated as CASSLSVGYTF.

This clonotype occurred many times. This chain links TRBV20-1 with TRBJ2-3; 10 positions match TRBD2. The CDR3 has 14 residues. V dropped 2 bases and J dropped 3; count of bases not matched to a gene: 2. Germline-derived CDR1 and CDR2 are DFQATT and SNEGSKA (reference sequence). CDR3 bases: TGCAGTGCTAGAACTAGCGGGATTACAGATACGCAGTATTTT. Translation gives CSARTSGITDTQYF.

This clonotype appeared once. This rearrangement joins TRBV30 to TRBJ2-3; D possibly corresponds to TRBD2 (5 bases). V gave up 4 bases and J gave up 5 bases, with 10 bases separating them. Per germline, CDR1 GTSNPN and CDR2 SVGIG (reference sequence). The CDR3 runs to 12 residues. Written as DNA, the CDR3 is TGTGCCTGGAATATCGGAGGAGATACGCAGTATTTT. Translating gives CAWNIGGDTQYF.

In its sample, this clonotype was seen a few times. V is TRBV4-2 and J is TRBJ2-7, with 8 nucleotides matching TRBD2. Germline values: CDR1 LGHNA, CDR2 YNFKEQ. J was trimmed by 2 bases and V by 0 bases; bases with no gene match: 3. The CDR3 loop spans 15 amino acids. This CDR3 reads CASSQEREGPYEQYF. As DNA, the CDR3 is TGTGCCAGCAGCCAAGAACGGGAGGGCCCCTACGAGCAGTACTTC.

CDR3: CASSLDLGRAKNIQYF. In DNA form, the CDR3 reads TGTGCCAGCAGCTTAGATCTCGGCAGGGCCAAAAACATTCAGTACTTC. The J gene is TRBJ2-4, the V gene TRBV11-2; D gene uncertain. Trimming cost V 0 bases and J 1 base, with 10 bases left between them. There are 16 residues in the CDR3. The V gene's germline CDR1 is SGHAT and CDR2 FQNNGV. The whole variable domain, filled in from reference TRBV11-2 and TRBJ2-4, reads EAGVAQSPRYKIIEKRQSVAFWCNPISGHATLYWYQQILGQGPKLLIQFQNNGVVDDSQLPKDRFSAERLKGVDSTLKIQPAKLEDSAVYLCASSLDLGRAKNIQYFGAGTRLSVL.

The chain carries TRBV25-1 and TRBJ2-1; 8 bases align to TRBD2. This CDR3 is 15 amino acids long. Germline lookup yields CDR1 MGHDK and CDR2 SYGVNS. Losses at the gene ends were 5 bases for V and 4 bases for J; bases not matched to a gene: 7. CDR3 bases: TGTGCCAGCAGTCAAAGCGGGAGCGGTTACAATGAGCAGTTCTTC. It encodes CASSQSGSGYNEQFF.

The J gene is TRBJ2-1, the V gene TRBV6-6, with 12 bases that match TRBD1. V shed 7 bases and J 7 bases; nucleotides not matched to a gene: 11. CDR1 and CDR2 from the germline V gene are MNHNY and SVGAGI (reference sequence). The CDR3 loop spans 16 amino acids. This CDR3 is CASNTPGQGAKNEQFF. For the CDR3, the DNA is TGTGCCAGCAATACACCGGGACAGGGGGCAAAGAATGAGCAGTTCTTC.

Turning to this clonotype: An end of the junction differs from the germline gene, which may be a read error. The rearrangement joins TRBV20-1 to TRBJ2-1, with D perhaps TRBD1 (5 bases). The CDR3 loop spans 14 amino acids. CDR1 DFQATT and CDR2 SNEGSKA come from the germline V gene (reference sequence). CDR3 loop: CSAPVTGSYNKQFF. The CDR3 DNA follows: TGCAGTGCTCCGGTAACAGGCTCCTACAATAAGCAGTTCTTC.

CDR3 nucleotide sequence: TGCGCCAGCAGCTCCCGGGACAGGGGACTGATGAACACTGAAGCTTTCTTT. The encoded protein is CASSSRDRGLMNTEAFF. The chain recombines TRBV5-1 with TRBJ1-1; 10 bases are shared with TRBD1. Germline V gene lookup returns CDR1 SGHRS and CDR2 YFSETQ. The CDR3 runs 17 residues. V shed 3 bases and J 0 bases; nucleotides not matched to a gene: 8.